This T cell receptor (beta chain) was obtained from a study of blood T cells in healthy people across ages. Study-wide results and limits: Long-lived and aged donors differed, with more naive CD4+ cells and higher diversity in the long-lived. Observed TCR beta diversity per million T cells went down as age went up. This fall followed a roughly linear course with age.

Primers used in a second PCR of about 6 to 12 cycles were a sample-barcoded 5' primer and a J-beta primer mix. Every cDNA molecule carried a tag from a template-switch adaptor bearing 12 random nucleotides. Sequencing recovered at least 3 million CDR3-containing paired-end reads from each sample. TCRdb re-analysed the 5' RACE reads in MiXCR, keeping a single row per CDR3 protein. This sample has approximately 690,000 distinct CDR3 sequences; about 54% occur once, and the top ten carry about two fifths. This clonotype was observed a few times. Its matching antigen is unknown. V was trimmed by 4 bases and J by 5 bases, leaving 14 bases between them. Germline V CDR1 and CDR2: SGHRS, YFSETQ. The CDR3 extends over 14 amino acids.

Specimen: blood. The sequence was collected from a man aged 55 to 70 in good health. V usage is TRBV5-1 and J usage is TRBJ2-3; perhaps TRBD2 as D (6 bases). The CDR3 DNA follows: TGCGCCAGCAGCGGCGGGACTGTGGGAGATACGCAGTATTTT. Its translation: CASSGGTVGDTQYF. The full variable domain, its missing parts supplied by reference TRBV5-1 and TRBJ2-3, is KAGVTQTPRYLIKTRGQQVTLSCSPISGHRSVSWYQQTPGQGLQFLFEYFSETQRNKGNFPGRFSGRQFSNSRSEMNVSTLELGDSALYLCASSGGTVGDTQYFGPGTRLTVL.